This T cell receptor beta chain was identified during a study of T cell responses to AZD1222 COVID-19 vaccine. A note on this clone: The antigen is unknown.

Study conclusions and caveats: Clonal diversity was possibly underestimated; the donors were predominantly white British and more often female.

CDR1 and CDR2 from the germline V gene are LNHDA and SQIVND (reference sequence). The CDR3 runs to 15 residues. Between the trimmed V and J ends, which lost 0 bases and 3 bases, there was a span of 11 bases. Clones were read by immunoSEQ multiplex PCR, and TCRdb kept only the in-frame ones, dropping some. Here the sample spans 180,000 or so clones, roughly 92% being singletons. The sample in question was peripheral blood, obtained 28 days after the second AZD1222 dose. The chain combines TRBV19 with TRBJ1-1, with D unresolved. This sequence originates from an adult who received the AZD1222 COVID-19 vaccine. CDR3 coding DNA: TGTGCCAGTAGTATAGATGTAGCGTGGGACACTGAAGCTTTCTTT. This sequence encodes CASSIDVAWDTEAFF. The full variable domain, with the rest looked up from reference TRBV19 and TRBJ1-1, is DGGITQSPKYLFRKEGQNVTLSCEQNLNHDAMYWYRQDPGQGLRLIYYSQIVNDFQKGDIAEGYSVSREKKESFPLTVTSAQKNPTAFYLCASSIDVAWDTEAFFGQGTRLTVV.